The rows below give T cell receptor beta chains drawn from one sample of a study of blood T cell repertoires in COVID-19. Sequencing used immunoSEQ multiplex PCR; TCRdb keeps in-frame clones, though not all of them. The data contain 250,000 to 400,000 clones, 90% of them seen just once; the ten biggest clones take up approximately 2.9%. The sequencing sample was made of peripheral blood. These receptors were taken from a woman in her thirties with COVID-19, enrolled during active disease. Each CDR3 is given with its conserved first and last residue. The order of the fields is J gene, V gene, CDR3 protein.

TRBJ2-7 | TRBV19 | CASSWTGSHEQYF
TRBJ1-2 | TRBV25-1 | CASSEGTGGSGYTF
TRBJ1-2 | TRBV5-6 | CASSYPDTTSNYGYTF
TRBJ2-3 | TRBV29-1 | CSARGMSGHTDTQYF
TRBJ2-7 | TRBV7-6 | CASSKGTGGEQYF
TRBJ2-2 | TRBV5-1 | CASSLAGTSGSGTGELFF
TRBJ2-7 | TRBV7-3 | CASSLRPSTTSEQYF
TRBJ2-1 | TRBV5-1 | CASTSSGGRDEQFF
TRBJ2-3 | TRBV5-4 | CASSYSTSGRAFGTDTQYF
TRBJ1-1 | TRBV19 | CASSIQGFEAFF
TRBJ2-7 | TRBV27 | CASSLGGAEQYF
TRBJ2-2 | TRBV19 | CASSRTSGRVMPGELFF
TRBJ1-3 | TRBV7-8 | CASSFDRGDSSYTIYF
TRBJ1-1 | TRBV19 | CASSKTYTEAFF
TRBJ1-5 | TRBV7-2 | CASSLAFATQHF
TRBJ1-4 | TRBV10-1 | CASSFACWGQGYSSEKLFF
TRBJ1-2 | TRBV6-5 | CASSWTAGYTF
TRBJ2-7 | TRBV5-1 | CASSFIGGQLYSYEQYF
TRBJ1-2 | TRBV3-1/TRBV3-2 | CASSLRQGPYGYTF
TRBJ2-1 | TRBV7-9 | CASSLALLAGGAYNEQFF
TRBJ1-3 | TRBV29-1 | CSVELGTGFFGNTIYF
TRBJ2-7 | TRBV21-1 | CASSKGRRAGRGYEQYF
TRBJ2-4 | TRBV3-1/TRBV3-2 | CASSLSGLGADIQYF
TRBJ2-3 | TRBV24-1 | CATSDIQGDSTDTQYF
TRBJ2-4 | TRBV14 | CASSQVQGGGKNIQYF
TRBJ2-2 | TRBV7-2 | CASSRDYPTRGELFF
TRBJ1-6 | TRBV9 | CASSVTAGDNSPLHF
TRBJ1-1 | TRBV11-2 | CASSLDPGGNTEAFF
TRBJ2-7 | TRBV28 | CASSFSSYEQYF
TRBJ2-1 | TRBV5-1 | CASSSEASGDNEQFF
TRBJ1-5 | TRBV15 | CATSLGYPLSNQPQHF
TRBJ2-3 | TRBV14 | CASSILAFPEDTQYF
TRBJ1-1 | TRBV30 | CAWSGREWAEAFF
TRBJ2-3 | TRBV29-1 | CSAGEGPDTQYF
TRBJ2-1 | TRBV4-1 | CASSQDPSGLSYNEQFF
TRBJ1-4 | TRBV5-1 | CASSLGRVKGEKLFF
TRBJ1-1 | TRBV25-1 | CASRGQGNTEAFF
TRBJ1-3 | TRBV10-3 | CAISDPRQEYLSGNTIYF
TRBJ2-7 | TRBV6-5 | CASRTDTAFYEQYF
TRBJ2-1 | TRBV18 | CASSPPVAYSYNEQFF